What follows describes a single TCR beta chain. The data originate from a study of blood T cell repertoires in COVID-19. Sequenced by immunoSEQ multiplex PCR; TCRdb stores in-frame clones only, minus some. The repertoire holds approximately 170,000 clones, with over 75% as singletons. This CDR3 has 17 residues. Per the germline V gene, CDR1 is SGHKS and CDR2 is YYEKEE (reference sequence). The ends lost 2 bases at V and 2 bases at J; junction bases unmatched: 6. The rearrangement uses TRBV5-5 and TRBJ1-6; the match to TRBD1 covers 8 bases. This sequence originates from a man older than 75 with COVID-19, enrolled during active disease. The material sequenced was peripheral blood. The CDR3 region has the DNA TGTGCCAGCAGCTTCTCAGGGGGCCCCCCCTATAATTCACCCCTCCACTTT. Amino acids: CASSFSGGPPYNSPLHF.